The rows below give T cell receptor beta chains drawn from one sample of a study of CD8 T cells in ankylosing spondylitis. TCRdb analysed the 5' RACE reads with MiXCR anew, one entry per CDR3 protein. The repertoire includes about 250,000 distinct CDR3 sequences, over 9.5% of them detected once, and 2.6% sits in the top ten. Sequencing input: blood, either unsorted or a sorted T cell fraction (not recorded which). All receptors derive from a male donor with ankylosing spondylitis or in good health (not recorded which). CDR3s include the opening cysteine and the closing phenylalanine or tryptophan. A D gene is named only where the DNA matches it firmly. Some rows have no size entry. The others give once, few or many, or a class for an expanded clone.

cdr3_aa: CASSLSAGVSYEQYF; cdr3_nt: TGCGCCAGCAGCTTGTCGGCAGGGGTTTCCTACGAGCAGTACTTC; clone_size: many; j_call: TRBJ2-7; cdr3_length: 15; d_call: -; v_call: TRBV5-1
cdr3_aa: CASSVSLGSPPYEQYF; cdr3_nt: TGCGCCAGCAGCGTATCCTTGGGGAGTCCCCCTTACGAGCAGTACTTC; clone_size: many; j_call: TRBJ2-7; cdr3_length: 16; d_call: -; v_call: TRBV5-1
cdr3_aa: CATCFESYNEQFF; cdr3_nt: TGTGCCACTTGTTTTGAGTCCTACAATGAGCAGTTCTTC; clone_size: many; j_call: TRBJ2-1; cdr3_length: 13; d_call: -; v_call: TRBV15
cdr3_aa: CASSPPGEGSYNEQFF; cdr3_nt: TGTGCCAGCAGTCCACCCGGGGAAGGCTCCTACAATGAGCAGTTCTTC; clone_size: many; j_call: TRBJ2-1; cdr3_length: 16; d_call: -; v_call: TRBV12-3/TRBV12-4
cdr3_aa: CASSLGGDQETQYF; cdr3_nt: TGTGCCAGCAGCTTAGGGGGGGACCAAGAGACCCAGTACTTC; clone_size: many; j_call: TRBJ2-5; cdr3_length: 14; d_call: -; v_call: TRBV7-7
cdr3_aa: CASRGDGAYYGYTF; cdr3_nt: TGTGCCAGCAGGGGAGACGGGGCTTACTATGGCTACACCTTC; clone_size: many; j_call: TRBJ1-2; cdr3_length: 14; d_call: -; v_call: TRBV12-3/TRBV12-4
cdr3_aa: CASSLAGRLAFTDTQYF; cdr3_nt: TGTGCCAGCAGCTTAGCGGGGCGTCTAGCGTTCACAGATACGCAGTATTTT; clone_size: few; j_call: TRBJ2-3; cdr3_length: 17; d_call: -; v_call: TRBV7-2
cdr3_aa: CASSVWAEQPQHF; cdr3_nt: TGTGCCAGCAGTGTCTGGGCCGAACAGCCCCAGCATTTT; clone_size: many; j_call: TRBJ1-5; cdr3_length: 13; d_call: -; v_call: TRBV6-4
cdr3_aa: CASSGGQTQYF; cdr3_nt: TGTGCCAGTTCGGGGGGGCAGACCCAGTACTTC; clone_size: -; j_call: TRBJ2-5; cdr3_length: 11; d_call: TRBD2; v_call: TRBV6-5
cdr3_aa: CASSDPGGTAFYEQYF; cdr3_nt: TGCGCCAGCAGTGACCCGGGAGGGACAGCCTTCTACGAGCAGTACTTC; clone_size: many; j_call: TRBJ2-7; cdr3_length: 16; d_call: -; v_call: TRBV10-2
cdr3_aa: CSARGGTGSWGTQYF; cdr3_nt: TGCAGTGCCCGAGGGGGGACAGGGTCCTGGGGTACGCAGTATTTT; clone_size: few; j_call: TRBJ2-3; cdr3_length: 15; d_call: TRBD1; v_call: TRBV20-1
cdr3_aa: CAWSRDSGGPEAFF; cdr3_nt: TGTGCCTGGAGTAGGGACTCTGGAGGTCCTGAAGCTTTCTTT; clone_size: few; j_call: TRBJ1-1; cdr3_length: 14; d_call: -; v_call: TRBV30
cdr3_aa: CASSMRTGEQYF; cdr3_nt: TGTGCCAGTAGTATGCGGACGGGCGAGCAGTACTTC; clone_size: many; j_call: TRBJ2-7; cdr3_length: 12; d_call: -; v_call: TRBV19
cdr3_aa: CASSPYSGNTIYF; cdr3_nt: TGTGCCAGCTCACCATACTCTGGAAACACCATATATTTT; clone_size: few; j_call: TRBJ1-3; cdr3_length: 13; d_call: -; v_call: TRBV18
cdr3_aa: CASSRQGDTEAFF; cdr3_nt: TGTGCCAGCAGTCGACAGGGTGACACTGAAGCTTTCTTT; clone_size: -; j_call: TRBJ1-1; cdr3_length: 13; d_call: TRBD1; v_call: TRBV6-4
cdr3_aa: CATGVTSHTDTQYF; cdr3_nt: TGTGCCACTGGGGTGACTAGCCACACAGATACGCAGTATTTT; clone_size: many; j_call: TRBJ2-3; cdr3_length: 14; d_call: TRBD2; v_call: TRBV27
cdr3_aa: CASGLLGGETQYF; cdr3_nt: TGTGCCAGCGGTCTGTTGGGGGGCGAGACCCAGTACTTC; clone_size: -; j_call: TRBJ2-5; cdr3_length: 13; d_call: -; v_call: TRBV7-9
cdr3_aa: CASSARTNRDRILSGANVLTF; cdr3_nt: TGTGCCAGCAGCGCCCGAACCAACCGGGACAGAATCCTCTCTGGGGCCAACGTCCTGACTTTC; clone_size: -; j_call: TRBJ2-6; cdr3_length: 21; d_call: TRBD1; v_call: TRBV11-1
cdr3_aa: CASSVDGTATYEQYF; cdr3_nt: TGTGCCAGCAGTGTTGATGGGACAGCGACCTACGAGCAGTACTTC; clone_size: many; j_call: TRBJ2-7; cdr3_length: 15; d_call: TRBD1; v_call: TRBV6-1
cdr3_aa: CASSPGQNNYGYTF; cdr3_nt: TGTGCCAGCAGTCCCGGACAGAATAACTATGGCTACACCTTC; clone_size: many; j_call: TRBJ1-2; cdr3_length: 14; d_call: -; v_call: TRBV12-3/TRBV12-4
cdr3_aa: CASSWGGGTAQETQYF; cdr3_nt: TGCGCCAGCAGCTGGGGCGGGGGTACAGCGCAAGAGACCCAGTACTTC; clone_size: many; j_call: TRBJ2-5; cdr3_length: 16; d_call: TRBD2; v_call: TRBV5-1
cdr3_aa: CASSSTSGGGETQYF; cdr3_nt: TGTGCCAGCAGCTCAACTAGCGGGGGTGGGGAGACCCAGTACTTC; clone_size: many; j_call: TRBJ2-5; cdr3_length: 15; d_call: TRBD2; v_call: TRBV7-2
cdr3_aa: CSGAREGSTGELFF; cdr3_nt: TGCAGCGGCGCGAGGGAAGGGAGCACCGGGGAGCTGTTTTTT; clone_size: many; j_call: TRBJ2-2; cdr3_length: 14; d_call: -; v_call: TRBV29-1
cdr3_aa: CSARVSGSSSYNEQFF; cdr3_nt: TGCAGTGCTAGGGTTAGCGGGTCGAGCTCCTACAATGAGCAGTTCTTC; clone_size: -; j_call: TRBJ2-1; cdr3_length: 16; d_call: TRBD2; v_call: TRBV20-1
cdr3_aa: CASSLAPDLNTEAFF; cdr3_nt: TGCGCCAGCAGCTTGGCTCCGGATTTGAACACTGAAGCTTTCTTT; clone_size: few; j_call: TRBJ1-1; cdr3_length: 15; d_call: -; v_call: TRBV5-1
cdr3_aa: CASSLGTLYGDTQYF; cdr3_nt: TGTGCCAGCAGCTTAGGGACGTTATATGGAGATACGCAGTATTTT; clone_size: many; j_call: TRBJ2-3; cdr3_length: 15; d_call: -; v_call: TRBV7-9
cdr3_aa: CSSTGGNEQFF; cdr3_nt: TGCAGCTCTACAGGTGGGAATGAGCAGTTCTTC; clone_size: many; j_call: TRBJ2-1; cdr3_length: 11; d_call: -; v_call: TRBV29-1
cdr3_aa: CSAPSGGPNYNEQFF; cdr3_nt: TGCAGTGCCCCTAGCGGGGGGCCCAATTACAATGAGCAGTTCTTC; clone_size: few; j_call: TRBJ2-1; cdr3_length: 15; d_call: TRBD2; v_call: TRBV20-1
cdr3_aa: CVSSFLSQSGTVSTDTQYF; cdr3_nt: TGTGTCAGCAGTTTTCTCTCCCAGAGCGGGACGGTCAGCACAGATACGCAGTATTTT; clone_size: -; j_call: TRBJ2-3; cdr3_length: 19; d_call: TRBD2; v_call: TRBV12-3/TRBV12-4
cdr3_aa: CASSSLGQGGETQYF; cdr3_nt: TGTGCCAGCAGCTCTCTAGGACAAGGGGGCGAGACCCAGTACTTC; clone_size: few; j_call: TRBJ2-5; cdr3_length: 15; d_call: TRBD1; v_call: TRBV7-9
cdr3_aa: CAWSRGGAPDEQFF; cdr3_nt: TGTGCCTGGAGTAGGGGCGGGGCCCCGGATGAGCAGTTCTTC; clone_size: many; j_call: TRBJ2-1; cdr3_length: 14; d_call: -; v_call: TRBV30
cdr3_aa: CSVELQGHIQYF; cdr3_nt: TGCAGCGTTGAATTGCAGGGGCACATTCAGTACTTC; clone_size: many; j_call: TRBJ2-4; cdr3_length: 12; d_call: -; v_call: TRBV29-1
cdr3_aa: CSARGVHSYEQYF; cdr3_nt: TGCAGTGCTAGAGGTGTACACTCCTACGAGCAGTACTTC; clone_size: many; j_call: TRBJ2-7; cdr3_length: 13; d_call: -; v_call: TRBV20-1
cdr3_aa: CASSLAPEGLGGQETQYF; cdr3_nt: TGCGCCAGCAGCTTGGCTCCTGAGGGACTCGGGGGGCAGGAGACCCAGTACTTC; clone_size: many; j_call: TRBJ2-5; cdr3_length: 18; d_call: -; v_call: TRBV5-1
cdr3_aa: CASSPGTTAEETQYF; cdr3_nt: TGTGCCAGCAGCCCTGGGACGACGGCGGAAGAGACCCAGTACTTC; clone_size: many; j_call: TRBJ2-5; cdr3_length: 15; d_call: -; v_call: TRBV7-2
cdr3_aa: CASGSEAFGADTQYF; cdr3_nt: TGTGCCTCAGGCAGTGAGGCCTTCGGAGCAGATACGCAGTATTTT; clone_size: many; j_call: TRBJ2-3; cdr3_length: 15; d_call: -; v_call: TRBV7-9
cdr3_aa: CASSLRERLDQPQHF; cdr3_nt: TGTGCCAGCTCACTCAGGGAAAGATTAGATCAGCCCCAGCATTTT; clone_size: -; j_call: TRBJ1-5; cdr3_length: 15; d_call: -; v_call: TRBV18
cdr3_aa: CASSEGQVNSPLHF; cdr3_nt: TGCGCCAGCAGTGAGGGGCAGGTTAATTCACCCCTCCACTTT; clone_size: -; j_call: TRBJ1-6; cdr3_length: 14; d_call: -; v_call: TRBV10-2
cdr3_aa: CASSPGVEVSYEQYF; cdr3_nt: TGTGCCAGCTCACCAGGGGTAGAAGTCTCCTACGAGCAGTACTTC; clone_size: many; j_call: TRBJ2-7; cdr3_length: 15; d_call: -; v_call: TRBV18
cdr3_aa: CSARARAMNTEAFF; cdr3_nt: TGCAGTGCTAGGGCTCGGGCCATGAACACTGAAGCTTTCTTT; clone_size: -; j_call: TRBJ1-1; cdr3_length: 14; d_call: -; v_call: TRBV20-1
cdr3_aa: CASSGGQGPYEQYF; cdr3_nt: TGCGCCAGCAGCGGCGGACAGGGTCCCTACGAGCAGTACTTC; clone_size: once; j_call: TRBJ2-7; cdr3_length: 14; d_call: TRBD1; v_call: TRBV5-1
cdr3_aa: CASRPPGGEGAGYTF; cdr3_nt: TGTGCCAGCAGACCTCCGGGTGGAGAGGGAGCTGGCTACACCTTC; clone_size: many; j_call: TRBJ1-2; cdr3_length: 15; d_call: -; v_call: TRBV12-3/TRBV12-4
cdr3_aa: CASSLGTGTSWTDTQYF; cdr3_nt: TGCGCCAGCAGCTTGGGCACCGGGACTAGCTGGACAGATACGCAGTATTTT; clone_size: many; j_call: TRBJ2-3; cdr3_length: 17; d_call: TRBD2; v_call: TRBV5-1
cdr3_aa: CSVYSPGQGKAFF; cdr3_nt: TGCAGCGTCTATTCACCGGGACAGGGTAAAGCTTTCTTT; clone_size: -; j_call: TRBJ1-1; cdr3_length: 13; d_call: TRBD1; v_call: TRBV29-1
cdr3_aa: CASSSQGQGEDEQYF; cdr3_nt: TGTGCCAGCAGTTCGCAGGGACAGGGGGAAGACGAGCAGTACTTC; clone_size: many; j_call: TRBJ2-7; cdr3_length: 15; d_call: TRBD1; v_call: TRBV12-3/TRBV12-4
cdr3_aa: CAISESGRLAGGEQYF; cdr3_nt: TGTGCCATCAGTGAGTCTGGGCGACTAGCGGGAGGCGAGCAGTACTTC; clone_size: many; j_call: TRBJ2-7; cdr3_length: 16; d_call: TRBD2; v_call: TRBV10-3